This T cell receptor beta chain was recorded in a study of resident and recirculating memory T cells in vitiligo. Whole-study context: No cells were sorted; samples were homogenized just before genomic DNA extraction. Study conclusions and caveats: Sequences differed between biopsy sites and patients, suggesting private specificity. Vitiligo lesions lacked a unique dominant clone, and clonality varied.

Clones were read by immunoSEQ multiplex PCR, and TCRdb kept only the in-frame ones, dropping some. The sample has 40,000 to 45,000 clones; about 90% are singletons. About this clone itself: Its specificity is not known.

No vitiligo treatment was given during the prior three months. Looked up from germline, CDR1 is MRHNA and CDR2 is SNTAGT. The V gene lost 2 bases and the J gene lost 8 bases, with 9 bases spanning the gap. CDR3 length equals 12 residues. V gene TRBV6-4 combines with J gene TRBJ1-2; D may be TRBD1 (6 bases). The sequenced sample was blood. The source is a male donor with vitiligo. The CDR3, as DNA: TGTGCCAGCAGTGACAGGGGGTTCGGCTACACCTTC. Translation: CASSDRGFGYTF.